This TCR beta chain was captured by sequencing in a study of breast tumors, draining lymph nodes, adjacent tissues. Study results and limitations: Most tumor T cells seemingly derive from lymph node, then expand in tumor.

From germline, CDR1 is SGHAT and CDR2 FQDESV (reference sequence). The CDR3 is 20 amino acids long, termini counted. One entry per CDR3 protein results from TCRdb running MiXCR on the multiplex PCR reads. The table lists approximately 280,000 distinct CDR3 sequences, 30% of them singletons, with about 1% in the top ten. As regards this clonotype: Antigen specificity is unknown. The limits of the CDR3 on the DNA are not certain, so only TCRdb's listed CDR3 is given.

The lymph nodes were axillary draining lymph nodes from breast cancer patients. This receptor was taken from a female donor with breast cancer. Some clones in this sample may be carry-over from other donors' samples. The sample was axillary lymph node tissue. The gene calls are TRBV11-1 and TRBJ2-3; the table gives TRBD2 as D, unverified against the DNA. This chain's CDR3 is CASSFYICSARVPFTDTQYF.